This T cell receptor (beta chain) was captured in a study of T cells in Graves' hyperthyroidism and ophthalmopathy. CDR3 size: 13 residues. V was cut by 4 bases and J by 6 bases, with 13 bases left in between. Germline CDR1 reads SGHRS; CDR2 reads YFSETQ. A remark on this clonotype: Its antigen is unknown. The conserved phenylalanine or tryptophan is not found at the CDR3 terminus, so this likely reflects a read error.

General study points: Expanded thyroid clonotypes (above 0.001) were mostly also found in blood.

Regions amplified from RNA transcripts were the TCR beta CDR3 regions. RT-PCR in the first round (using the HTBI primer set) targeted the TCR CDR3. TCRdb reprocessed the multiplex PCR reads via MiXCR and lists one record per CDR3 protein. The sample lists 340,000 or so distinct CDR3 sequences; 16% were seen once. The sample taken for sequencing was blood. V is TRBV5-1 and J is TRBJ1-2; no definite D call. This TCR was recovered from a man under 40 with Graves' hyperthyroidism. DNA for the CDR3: TGCGCCAGCAGCCCAACCTTACAAGATGGCTACACCGTC. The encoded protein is CASSPTLQDGYTV.